This T cell receptor (beta chain) was sequenced in a study of shared clonotypes between healthy human individuals. Overall study context: Aged 18 to 49, the donors were a couple of women and a few men.

The V end lost 2 bases, the J end lost 2 bases, and 10 bases lay between the germline ends. The CDR3 sequence is 15 residues long. Germline V gene sequence: CDR1 SGHRS, CDR2 YFSETQ. None of the donors, who were healthy HIV-negative adults, had recently had acute infections or vaccinations. Profiling relied on immunoSEQ multiplex PCR, and the TCRdb table lists in-frame clones only, not all of them. Of approximately 2,300,000 clones detected, less than 95% appear once; the ten largest clones hold more than 0.35%. Concerning this clone itself: Its target is not known.

Points from the study as a whole: When compared with the clonotypes that were shared by all four sorted-subset donors, the non-shared clonotypes turned out to have lower generation probabilities.

This chain links TRBV5-1 with TRBJ2-2; D uncertain. This sequence originates from a man between 18 and 35 years old in good health. Some clones in this sample may be carry-over from other donors' samples. The sample comprised naive CD4+ T cells from PBMCs. This sample's subset: CD45RA+ positively selected. The CDR3 here is CASSFEPSNTGELFF. CDR3 sequence (DNA): TGCGCCAGCAGCTTTGAGCCATCCAACACCGGGGAGCTGTTTTTT.